The 21 T cell receptor beta chains below all came from one sample that was sequenced in a study of CD8 T cells in Susac syndrome. Random hexamers were used to reverse transcribe an amount of about 0.5 to 1 ug RNA. TCRdb re-called the immunoSEQ multiplex PCR reads through MiXCR, storing one row per CDR3 protein. The sample has hundreds of thousands of distinct CDR3 sequences; about 94% are singletons. The sequenced sample was CD4+ T cells from PBMCs. Receptors originate from a human donor with Susac syndrome.

The chain links TRBV29-1 to TRBJ2-7; unclear D gene. V was shortened by 5 bases and J by 5 bases, with 10 bases between the two germline ends. The CDR3 has 11 amino acids. CDR1 is SQVTM, CDR2 ANQGSEA, per germline. The CDR3 reads CSVNRQDEQYF. The CDR3 DNA is TGCAGCGTTAATCGGCAGGACGAGCAGTACTTC.

This clonotype was detected only once. This chain connects TRBV20-1 to TRBJ2-3; 8 bases fit TRBD1. Germline CDR1 reads DFQATT; CDR2 reads SNEGSKA (reference sequence). The CDR3 spans 13 residues. V gave up 6 bases and J gave up 4 bases; unmatched junction bases: 6. The CDR3 protein is CSAPPGGADTQYF. In DNA form, the CDR3 reads TGCAGTGCCCCACCAGGGGGCGCAGATACGCAGTATTTT.

The chain carries TRBV3-1 and TRBJ1-2; D ambiguous. This CDR3 is 14 amino acids long. Germline loops: CDR1 LGHDT, CDR2 YNNKEL (reference sequence). Trimming stripped 1 base from V and 5 bases from J, with 11 bases between. CDR3 in amino acids: CASSQGVSGYGYTF. In nucleotides, the CDR3 is TGTGCCAGCAGCCAAGGGGTTTCTGGGTATGGCTACACCTTC.

The J gene is TRBJ2-2, the V gene TRBV30; D perhaps matches TRBD1 (6 bases). In germline, CDR1 is GTSNPN, CDR2 SVGIG (reference sequence). The V gene lost 2 bases and the J gene lost 1 base, with 17 bases spanning the gap. The CDR3 has 17 residues. The CDR3 spells CAWSPPLSTGNTGELFF. The CDR3 nucleotides read TGTGCCTGGAGTCCCCCGCTGTCGACAGGGAACACCGGGGAGCTGTTTTTT.

This clonotype was counted once. The V call is TRBV11-2, the J call TRBJ2-7; no firm D call. V shed 1 base and J shed 6 bases, with 10 bases lying between them. The CDR3 is 13 amino acids. Germline CDR1 reads SGHAT; CDR2 reads FQNNGV. This chain's CDR3 is CASSLARLGEQYF. In nucleotides, the CDR3 is TGTGCCAGCAGCTTAGCTCGCCTTGGCGAGCAGTACTTC.

The chain has TRBV7-8 and TRBJ2-2; D is unresolved. Per germline, CDR1 SGHVS and CDR2 FQNEAQ. The CDR3 contains 13 residues. The V gene lost 3 bases and the J gene lost 4 bases, with 6 bases spanning the gap. The CDR3 loop is CASSLRRTGELFF. As DNA, the CDR3 is TGTGCCAGCAGCTTGCGGCGCACCGGGGAGCTGTTTTTT.

This chain joins TRBV12-3 or TRBV12-4 and TRBJ1-6; TRBD1 matches at 7 bases. This CDR3 is built from 15 residues. Losses at the gene ends were 5 bases for V and 9 bases for J; bases not matched to a gene: 10. CDR3 DNA sequence: TGTGCCAGCAGTATCTGGGACAGCCCAGGTTCACCCCTCCACTTT. It translates to CASSIWDSPGSPLHF.

V and J are TRBV6-5 and TRBJ2-3; no firm D call. The germline V gene encodes CDR1 MNHEY and CDR2 SVGAGI. This CDR3 is built from 16 residues. V dropped 0 bases and J dropped 8 bases, with 18 bases sitting between them. CDR3 DNA sequence: TGTGCCAGCAGTTACTCGAGGTCCTTCCCCAGCTCTACGCAGTATTTT. Residues: CASSYSRSFPSSTQYF.

CDR3 coding DNA: TGTGCCAGCAGTCCTTCCCAGAGCTCCTACGAGCAGTACTTC. Encoded protein: CASSPSQSSYEQYF. The genes are TRBV6-2 or TRBV6-3 and TRBJ2-7; no reliable D call. Trimming shortened V by 5 bases and J by 0 bases, and 11 bases separated the two germline ends. The CDR3 extends over 14 amino acids. Germline CDR1 reads MNHEY; CDR2 reads SVGEGT.

The gene calls are TRBV7-2 and TRBJ1-5; D is unresolved. The V gene lost 4 bases and the J gene lost 2 bases, with 12 bases spanning the gap. This CDR3 has 15 amino acids. Germline V gene data show CDR1 as SGHTA and CDR2 as FQGNSA. CDR3 residues: CASSSRVVGNQPQHF. CDR3 coding DNA: TGTGCCAGCAGCTCGAGGGTAGTTGGCAATCAGCCCCAGCATTTT. The variable domain in full, completed from reference TRBV7-2 and TRBJ1-5, reads GAGVSQSPSNKVTEKGKDVELRCDPISGHTALYWYRQSLGQGLEFLIYFQGNSAPDKSGLPSDRFSAERTGGSVSTLTIQRTQQEDSAVYLCASSSRVVGNQPQHFGDGTRLSIL.

This chain joins TRBV10-3 and TRBJ1-1; D possibly corresponds to TRBD1 (5 bases). CDR3 length equals 15 residues. V was shortened by 3 bases and J by 0 bases, with 11 bases between the two germline ends. Germline values: CDR1 ENHRY, CDR2 SYGVKD. Written as DNA, the CDR3 is TGTGCCATCAGTGACTCTGACAGAATGAACACTGAAGCTTTCTTT. Protein sequence: CAISDSDRMNTEAFF.

This rearrangement joins TRBV12-3 or TRBV12-4 to TRBJ2-2; 9 bases agree with TRBD1. The CDR3 runs 15 residues. The J segment lost 5 bases and the V segment lost 4 bases, leaving 5 bases of the junction unmatched. For the CDR3, the DNA is TGTGCCAGCAGTTCCGGGACAGGGCAAACCGGGGAGCTGTTTTTT. Translating it yields CASSSGTGQTGELFF.

This chain connects TRBV29-1 to TRBJ1-1; D not certain. Germline V gives CDR1 SQVTM, CDR2 ANQGSEA. Trimming stripped 0 bases from V and 0 bases from J, with 8 bases between. The CDR3 covers 14 residues. The CDR3 coding sequence is TGCAGCGTTGAAGAGCCAGGAATGAACACTGAAGCTTTCTTT. Translated: CSVEEPGMNTEAFF.

The J gene is TRBJ1-2, the V gene TRBV20-1; D is perhaps TRBD1 (6 bases). Looked up from germline, CDR1 is DFQATT and CDR2 is SNEGSKA (reference sequence). This CDR3 is built from 11 residues. The V end was cut by 8 bases, the J end by 4 bases, with 11 bases between. The CDR3 nucleotides read TGCAGTACCGGACAGCTCTATGGCTACACCTTC. Translation gives CSTGQLYGYTF.

Only one count was recorded for this clonotype. The chain couples TRBV18 to TRBJ1-6, with 7 nucleotides matching TRBD1. The length of the CDR3 is 16 residues. Germline V CDR1 and CDR2: KGHSH, LQKENI. J was trimmed by 5 bases and V by 4 bases; bases with no gene match: 8. CDR3 nucleotides: TGTGCCAGCTCACTTTCAGGGGGGCCGGATAATTCACCCCTCCACTTT. It codes for CASSLSGGPDNSPLHF.

The rearrangement joins TRBV30 to TRBJ1-6, with a weak D call TRBD1 (5 bases). This CDR3 has 13 residues. With 5 bases removed from V and 7 bases from J, the gap between germline ends came to 12 bases. Germline V gene data show CDR1 as GTSNPN and CDR2 as SVGIG (reference sequence). The CDR3 sequence: CAWGQGSNSPLHF. In nucleotides, the CDR3 is TGTGCCTGGGGGCAGGGTTCGAATTCACCCCTCCACTTT. Complete variable domain (other parts from reference TRBV30 and TRBJ1-6): SQTIHQWPATLVQPVGSPLSLECTVEGTSNPNLYWYRQAAGRGLQLLFYSVGIGQISSEVPQNLSASRPQDRQFILSSKKLLLSDSGFYLCAWGQGSNSPLHFGNGTRLTVT.

The chain uses TRBV7-2 and TRBJ2-3, with TRBD2 matching over 7 bases. The ends lost 5 bases at V and 5 bases at J; junction bases unmatched: 7. Per germline, CDR1 SGHTA and CDR2 FQGNSA. The CDR3 has 14 amino acids. This CDR3 is CASSLGGWGDTQYF. The CDR3 nucleotides are TGTGCCAGCAGCCTCGGGGGGTGGGGAGATACGCAGTATTTT. The whole variable domain, filled in from reference TRBV7-2 and TRBJ2-3, reads GAGVSQSPSNKVTEKGKDVELRCDPISGHTALYWYRQSLGQGLEFLIYFQGNSAPDKSGLPSDRFSAERTGGSVSTLTIQRTQQEDSAVYLCASSLGGWGDTQYFGPGTRLTVL.

The chain recombines TRBV5-1 with TRBJ2-5; 9 bases line up with TRBD1. CDR3 size: 16 residues. Germline CDR1 and CDR2: SGHRS and YFSETQ. V dropped 0 bases and J dropped 2; count of bases not matched to a gene: 5. This CDR3 reads CASSLGGQGSQETQYF. The CDR3 DNA sequence: TGCGCCAGCAGCTTGGGGGGACAGGGAAGTCAAGAGACCCAGTACTTC.

This chain joins TRBV3-1 and TRBJ1-4; weak D call: TRBD1 (5 bases). In germline, CDR1 is LGHDT, CDR2 YNNKEL (reference sequence). The CDR3 sequence is 16 residues long. V was shortened by 4 bases and J by 0 bases, with 12 bases between the two germline ends. CDR3 amino acids: CASSRRTGATNEKLFF. For the CDR3, the DNA is TGTGCCAGCAGCCGGAGGACGGGGGCAACTAATGAAAAACTGTTTTTT.

The genes are TRBV20-1 and TRBJ1-1; possible D gene TRBD1, 6 bases. Deletions cut 5 bases from V and 0 bases from J, with 7 bases between. Germline CDR1 is DFQATT and CDR2 is SNEGSKA (reference sequence). This CDR3 has 12 residues. The CDR3: CSAYRVNTEAFF. CDR3 nucleotides: TGCAGTGCTTACAGGGTGAACACTGAAGCTTTCTTT.

This chain connects TRBV5-1 to TRBJ1-1; D not resolved. The V gene's germline CDR1 is SGHRS and CDR2 YFSETQ. The CDR3 totals 13 residues. Deletions cut 4 bases from V and 5 bases from J, with 12 bases between. Written as DNA, the CDR3 is TGCGCCAGCAGCCCAAACCTAGGGACTGAAGCTTTCTTT. It specifies CASSPNLGTEAFF.